The clone carrying this TCR beta chain was seen a few times. The antigen remains undetermined. The assay used deep level. Assay: immunoSEQ multiplex PCR; the TCRdb copy retains only in-frame clones and omits some. The table shows 330,000 or so clones, with approximately 79% occurring only once. This sample is part of a study of shared clonotypes between healthy human individuals. The study's findings and limits: Generation probabilities were higher for clonotypes shared across all four sorted-subset donors than for unshared ones. Across subsets, estimated richness was generally greater for naive than for memory populations.

Germline V lookup: CDR1 SGDLS, CDR2 YYNGEE. The CDR3 spans 17 residues. The V gene end was trimmed by 0 bases and the J gene end by 1 base; junction bases not matched to a gene: 8. The chain combines TRBV9 with TRBJ2-5; the match to TRBD1 covers 8 bases. Sequences were obtained from memory CD4+ T cells sorted from blood. As to subset: CD45RA-negative fraction. This receptor was taken from a man aged 25-45 years in good health. CDR3 DNA: TGTGCCAGCAGCGTAGGCCTGGACAGGGAAGGCCAAGAGACCCAGTACTTC. It encodes CASSVGLDREGQETQYF.